The present TCR beta chain was sequenced within a study of blood T cell repertoires in COVID-19. For the study at large: T cells, B-cell-depleted T cells, or PBMCs provided the cDNA or gDNA that served as material.

Germline loops: CDR1 SQVTM, CDR2 ANQGSEA. The CDR3 totals 13 residues. J lost 1 base, V lost 7 bases, and 6 bases had no gene match. TCRdb's table, derived via immunoSEQ multiplex PCR, lists solely in-frame clones and lacks some. This sample has some 100,000 clones, with approximately 86% found just once. Grouping used clinical history reported by participants in a survey and questionnaire. The TCR originated in a woman aged 45-60 years who had recovered from COVID-19. The material sequenced was PBMCs or T cells enriched from blood (not recorded which). The rearrangement joins TRBV29-1 to TRBJ1-1; TRBD1 matches 7 bases. The CDR3 sequence is CSGTRQGNTEAFF. CDR3 nucleotides: TGCAGCGGAACGAGACAGGGGAACACTGAAGCTTTCTTT.